Listed below are T cell receptor beta chains from one sample, sequenced in a study of cytomegalovirus exposure and HLA in healthy donors. Libraries were prepared by immunoSEQ multiplex PCR; TCRdb keeps only in-frame clonotypes and omits some of them. Among some 60,000 clones, about 96% were seen once, and the ten largest hold 0.85% to 1%. The sample consisted of PBMCs. The receptor set was obtained from a man aged 18-30 years in good health and CMV-seronegative. Both conserved end residues are part of each CDR3. D genes are given only for firm matches. Size tells how often a clone was seen (once, few, many) or the class of an expanded clone, and some rows leave it out.

>TRBV6-5|TRBD2|TRBJ2-7|-
TGTGCCGGAAACTCTAGCGGGAGCTACGAGCAGTACTTC
CAGNSSGSYEQYF
>TRBV30|TRBD1|TRBJ2-2|-
TGTGCCGGACTGGACAGGGGAACCGGGGAGCTGTTTTTT
CAGLDRGTGELFF
>TRBV29-1|-|TRBJ2-3|-
TGCAGCGTTTACTTGAGGGCTTACTTAGATACGCAGTATTTT
CSVYLRAYLDTQYF
>TRBV5-1|TRBD2|TRBJ2-1|-
TGCGCCAGCAGCTTGGTTGGGAGGCTAGCGGGACAAAATGAGCAGTTCTTC
CASSLVGRLAGQNEQFF
>TRBV28|TRBD2|TRBJ2-1|-
TGTGCCAGCAGCAGTACCGGGACTAGTTCGGGTGAGCAGTTCTTC
CASSSTGTSSGEQFF
>TRBV2|-|TRBJ1-4|-
TGTGCCAGCTTCGCTAATGAAAAACTGTTTTTT
CASFANEKLFF
>TRBV6-1|-|TRBJ2-3|-
TGTGCCAGCTTATACAGGGTAGTAGATACGCAGTATTTT
CASLYRVVDTQYF
>TRBV28|-|TRBJ2-2|-
TGTGCCAGCAGTTTAAAAGGGGGTATCGGGGAGCTGTTTTTT
CASSLKGGIGELFF
>TRBV2|-|TRBJ1-5|-
TGTGCCAGCAGTGTTCAGGGTCCGGAGCCCCAGCATTTT
CASSVQGPEPQHF
>TRBV7-9|-|TRBJ2-5|-
TGTGCCAGCAGCGAACAGAGACAAGAGACCCAGTACTTC
CASSEQRQETQYF
>TRBV7-9|-|TRBJ2-4|-
TGTGCCAGCAGCCAATCCGAGGTCAACATTCAGTACTTC
CASSQSEVNIQYF
>TRBV5-4|TRBD2|TRBJ2-7|-
TGTGCCAGCAGCTTGGGCTCGCAGGGAGGGGTAAGCGAGCAGTACTTC
CASSLGSQGGVSEQYF
>TRBV28|-|TRBJ2-2|-
TGTGCCAGCAGTTTTATCCCACTTAGCAGCTCGGAGCTGTTTTTT
CASSFIPLSSSELFF
>TRBV15|TRBD1|TRBJ1-2|once
TGTGCCACCAGCACGAGACAGGGTGACTACACCTTC
CATSTRQGDYTF
>TRBV20-1|-|TRBJ2-5|-
TGCAGTGCTGGGACATTGGAGACCCAGTACTTC
CSAGTLETQYF
>TRBV11-3|-|TRBJ2-1|once
TGTGCCAGCAGCTTAGTCTCTAGCGCCTACAATGAGCAGTTCTTC
CASSLVSSAYNEQFF
>TRBV5-6|TRBD2|TRBJ2-3|-
TGTGCCAGCAGCTTGTATGAGACTAGCGGGCCGGCGGGTACGCAGTATTTT
CASSLYETSGPAGTQYF
>TRBV11-3|TRBD1|TRBJ2-1|-
TGTGCCAGCGGTACGGGACAGGGGAGGGACGGGATCAGGTCCAATGAGCAGTTCTTC
CASGTGQGRDGIRSNEQFF
>TRBV4-3|-|TRBJ2-7|-
TGCGCCAGCAGCCAAGATGCGGACTTCTACGAGCAGTACTTC
CASSQDADFYEQYF
>TRBV29-1|TRBD2|TRBJ2-5|once
TGCAGCGTTGAGAGCGGGAGAGGCCAGACCCAGTACTTC
CSVESGRGQTQYF
>TRBV11-3|-|TRBJ1-4|-
TGTGCCAGCAGCTTATACTGGCGGGGGGCGACTAATGAAAAACTGTTTTTT
CASSLYWRGATNEKLFF
>TRBV4-1|TRBD1|TRBJ1-2|-
TGCGCCAGCAGCCCAGGGACAGGGGCGGGCTATGGCTACACCTTC
CASSPGTGAGYGYTF
>TRBV7-8|TRBD2|TRBJ2-1|-
TGTGCCAGCAGCCCAGGCCGGACTAGCGGGCCCAATGAGCAGTTCTTC
CASSPGRTSGPNEQFF
>TRBV27|-|TRBJ2-1|-
TGTGCCAGCAGTTTCGCGAGCTCCTACAATGAGCAGTTCTTC
CASSFASSYNEQFF
>TRBV7-9|TRBD2|TRBJ2-1|-
TGTGCCAGCAGCGGGACTAGCGGGAGATCGAATGAGCAGTTCTTC
CASSGTSGRSNEQFF
>TRBV5-4|-|TRBJ2-2|-
TGTGCCAGCAGCTGGAGGGGGCAAACCGGGGAGCTGTTTTTT
CASSWRGQTGELFF
>TRBV11-2|TRBD1|TRBJ2-5|-
TGTGCCAGCAGCTTAGGACAGGGGTGGGGAGAGACCCAGTACTTC
CASSLGQGWGETQYF
>TRBV6-4|TRBD2|TRBJ2-3|-
TGTGCCAGCAGTGTCTTCGCTAGCGGGAGCACAGATACGCAGTATTTT
CASSVFASGSTDTQYF
>TRBV5-6|-|TRBJ2-2|-
TGTGCCAGCAGCTTGGACCGCGGCAGATACACCGGGGAGCTGTTTTTT
CASSLDRGRYTGELFF